The 30 T cell receptor beta chains presented below share a single source sample, sequenced in a study of blood T cell repertoires in COVID-19. Here immunoSEQ multiplex PCR was the method, and the copy in TCRdb shows in-frame clones only, minus some. This table has 35,000 or so clones, roughly four fifths appearing once. Sequences were obtained from peripheral blood. The receptors stem from a human donor in a cohort sampled during active or convalescent COVID-19. The donor label of this sample is uncertain.

CDR3 protein: CASSYSPDYGYTF. The DNA of the CDR3 is TGTGCCAGCAGTTACTCGCCAGACTATGGCTACACCTTC. The chain recombines TRBV6-2 or TRBV6-3 with TRBJ1-2; D call uncertain. V was shortened by 0 bases and J by 3 bases, with 5 bases between the two germline ends. The CDR3 has 13 residues. The germline gives CDR1 MNHEY, CDR2 SVGEGT.

A note on this clone: The junction and the germline gene differ at one end; a read error may be behind it. V usage is TRBV30 and J usage is TRBJ2-5; 11 bases are shared with TRBD2. This CDR3 comprises 13 residues. The germline V gene encodes CDR1 GTSNPN and CDR2 SVGIG (reference sequence). The CDR3 spells CAWSVGLAGGRNF. In nucleotides, the CDR3 is TGTGCCTGGAGTGTAGGGCTAGCGGGAGGACGGAACTTC.

The J gene is TRBJ1-2, the V gene TRBV15, with a possible D match to TRBD1 (6 bases). The CDR3 consists of 14 residues. Trimming stripped 1 base from V and 5 bases from J, with 11 bases between. CDR1 and CDR2 from the germline V gene are LNHNV and YYDKDF (reference sequence). The CDR3: CATSRGTDMYGYTF. In DNA form, the CDR3 reads TGTGCCACCAGCAGAGGGACAGATATGTATGGCTACACCTTC.

The CDR3 region is CASSPRGVGGVEKLFF. The CDR3 bases are TGTGCCAGTAGTCCCAGAGGGGTGGGGGGAGTCGAAAAACTGTTTTTT. V and J are TRBV19 and TRBJ1-4; a possible D gene is TRBD1 (5 bases). Germline V gene sequence: CDR1 LNHDA, CDR2 SQIVND (reference sequence). The CDR3 extends over 16 amino acids. Trimming took off 5 bases at V and 8 bases at J, with 21 bases between the two ends.

The rearrangement joins TRBV3-1 (or the pseudogene TRBV3-2) to TRBJ2-3; D is unclear. Germline CDR1 is LGHDT and CDR2 is YNNKEL (reference sequence). The V gene lost 4 bases and the J gene lost 6 bases, with 8 bases spanning the gap. There are 12 residues in the CDR3. CDR3: CASSLSSDTQYF. The DNA of the CDR3 is TGTGCCAGCAGCCTGTCGTCGGATACGCAGTATTTT.

This clone came up a few times. The chain carries TRBV6-5 and TRBJ2-2; TRBD1 agrees at 7 bases. The CDR3 runs to 15 residues. CDR1 is MNHEY, CDR2 SVGAGI, per germline. With 2 bases clipped from V and 6 bases from J, the junction kept 6 bases outside the gene matches. CDR3 sequence (DNA): TGTGCCAGCAGTTACGACAGGGCCGGGGCCGGGGAGCTGTTTTTT. As protein: CASSYDRAGAGELFF.

With respect to this clone: An end of the junction does not agree with germline; a read error may underlie this. The rearrangement uses TRBV27 and TRBJ2-5; no clear D gene. Germline-derived CDR1 and CDR2 are MNHEY and SMNVEV (reference sequence). This CDR3 is 11 amino acids long. The CDR3 protein is CATTGEETQYF. CDR3 DNA sequence: TGCGCAACTACGGGTGAGGAGACCCAGTACTTC.

The chain recombines TRBV18 with TRBJ1-2; 12 nucleotides line up with TRBD1. This CDR3 has 15 residues. Per germline, CDR1 KGHSH and CDR2 LQKENI. Trimming at V came to 3 bases and at J to 4 bases, leaving 3 bases not matched to a gene. CDR3 sequence reads: CASSPGTGGAYGYTF. Here the CDR3 DNA reads TGTGCCAGCTCACCCGGGACAGGGGGCGCCTATGGCTACACCTTC. Together with reference TRBV18 and TRBJ1-2, the CDR3 gives the full variable domain: NAGVMQNPRHLVRRRGQEARLRCSPMKGHSHVYWYRQLPEEGLKFMVYLQKENIIDESGMPKERFSAEFPKEGPSILRIQQVVRGDSAAYFCASSPGTGGAYGYTFGSGTRLTVV.

This rearrangement joins TRBV30 to TRBJ2-1; 10 bases align to TRBD2. CDR3 size: 16 residues. Germline trimming cut 2 bases from V and 1 base from J; bases unmatched to any gene: 5. Germline V gene sequence: CDR1 GTSNPN, CDR2 SVGIG (reference sequence). Written as DNA, the CDR3 is TGTGCCTGGAGTCATAGCGGGAGGAAGTCCTACAATGAGCAGTTCTTC. Translated: CAWSHSGRKSYNEQFF.

This clone was seen at least ten times. The chain links TRBV4-1 to TRBJ2-1; TRBD1 agrees at 10 bases. Per the germline V gene, CDR1 is MGHRA and CDR2 is YSYEKL. CDR3 length: 15 amino acids. V shed 1 base, J shed 8 bases, and the junction held 5 bases outside the gene matches. The CDR3 loop reads CASSQGQGAWDEQFF. The CDR3 bases are TGCGCCAGCAGCCAAGGACAGGGGGCATGGGATGAGCAGTTCTTC.

The count of this clone is one. The genes are TRBV7-9 and TRBJ2-7; possible D gene TRBD1, 6 bases. Germline V lookup: CDR1 SEHNR, CDR2 FQNEAQ (reference sequence). The CDR3 is 15 amino acids. V gave up 5 bases and J gave up 3 bases, with 17 bases separating them. The CDR3 loop is CASSLRTGTYYEQYF. CDR3 DNA: TGTGCCAGCAGCCTACGTACAGGGACCTACTACGAGCAGTACTTC.

The V gene is TRBV5-1, the J gene TRBJ2-6, with D unresolved. CDR1 and CDR2 from the germline V gene are SGHRS and YFSETQ. The V and J ends lost 6 bases and 1 base respectively, with 14 bases between them. The CDR3 consists of 16 residues. The CDR3 is CASTETGSSGANVLTF. CDR3 sequence (DNA): TGCGCCAGCACGGAGACGGGTTCATCTGGGGCCAACGTCCTGACTTTC.

This clone has a handful of counts. The CDR3 loop is CSVASSGNQETQYF. As DNA, the CDR3 is TGCAGCGTTGCGTCTAGCGGGAACCAAGAGACCCAGTACTTC. The chain carries TRBV29-1 and TRBJ2-5; 9 bases agree with TRBD2. The CDR3 is 14 amino acids. Germline V gene data show CDR1 as SQVTM and CDR2 as ANQGSEA. The V and J ends lost 4 bases and 0 bases, in that order; junction bases with no gene match: 3.

The V gene is TRBV9, the J gene TRBJ2-1; D might be TRBD1 (5 bases). Germline values: CDR1 SGDLS, CDR2 YYNGEE. The CDR3 is 14 residues long. V lost 4 bases and J 9 bases, leaving 17 bases between the germline ends. CDR3 protein: CASSSQGVNREQFF. DNA of the CDR3: TGTGCCAGCAGCTCCCAAGGGGTCAACCGTGAGCAGTTCTTC.

The chain joins TRBV3-1 (or the pseudogene TRBV3-2) to TRBJ2-3; 7 bases are a match to TRBD2. The CDR3 runs 17 residues. J gave up 2 bases and V 4 bases, and 12 bases lay outside the gene matches. CDR1 LGHDT and CDR2 YNNKEL come from the germline V gene (reference sequence). CDR3 bases: TGTGCCAGCAGCCGAACCAGCGGGATACTCTTCACAGATACGCAGTATTTT. This codes for CASSRTSGILFTDTQYF.

The genes are TRBV11-2 and TRBJ2-7; perhaps TRBD1 as D (5 bases). The CDR3 extends over 13 amino acids. Germline CDR1 and CDR2: SGHAT and FQNNGV. V lost 1 base and J lost 6, with 10 bases in between. CDR3 in DNA: TGTGCCAGCAGCTTAGTGGGGCGGACCGAGCAGTACTTC. It specifies CASSLVGRTEQYF.

This rearrangement joins TRBV24-1 to TRBJ2-2; TRBD1 matches 9 bases. The CDR3 consists of 17 residues. Unmatched junction bases numbered 11, after V lost 4 bases and J lost 6 bases. Germline lookup yields CDR1 KGHDR and CDR2 SFDVKD. The CDR3 loop reads CATSDPHRGRSAGELFF. Written as DNA, the CDR3 is TGTGCCACCAGTGACCCTCACAGGGGGCGGTCGGCCGGGGAGCTGTTTTTT.

There are many counts of this clone. CDR3 protein: CSASSKARSSNSPLHF. The DNA for the CDR3 is TGCAGTGCTAGTTCCAAAGCCCGATCTTCGAATTCACCCCTCCACTTT. The chain employs TRBV20-1 and TRBJ1-6; D is undetermined. The CDR3 consists of 16 residues. Trimming cost V 3 bases and J 7 bases, with 19 bases left between them. In germline, CDR1 is DFQATT, CDR2 SNEGSKA (reference sequence).

The chain recombines TRBV6-5 with TRBJ1-2; 8 positions match TRBD1. The CDR3 is 14 amino acids. V lost 7 bases, J lost 7 bases, and 11 bases stayed unmatched. Germline values: CDR1 MNHEY, CDR2 SVGAGI. The CDR3 DNA is TGTGCCAGCACCCCTGACAGGGGCTTTTCTGGCTACACCTTC. It codes for CASTPDRGFSGYTF.

This sequence joins TRBV29-1 and TRBJ2-4; 7 positions match TRBD2. The CDR3 spans 14 residues. In germline, CDR1 is SQVTM, CDR2 ANQGSEA. The V segment lost 6 bases and the J segment 5 bases; nucleotides outside the gene matches: 10. The CDR3 DNA reads TGCAGCGTGGGGGGGGTAGGAGGAGAAAACATTCAGTACTTC. It encodes CSVGGVGGENIQYF.

The chain joins TRBV11-2 to TRBJ2-3; a weak D match, TRBD1 (6 bases). This CDR3 comprises 14 residues. Looked up from germline, CDR1 is SGHAT and CDR2 is FQNNGV. Trimming took off 5 bases at V and 3 bases at J, with 12 bases between the two ends. CDR3 coding DNA: TGTGCCAGCAGCCCCGATCAGGGGACAGATACGCAGTATTTT. It yields the protein CASSPDQGTDTQYF.

The chain recombines TRBV7-8 with TRBJ1-6; tentatively, D is TRBD1 (5 bases). There are 13 residues in the CDR3. The germline gives CDR1 SGHVS, CDR2 FQNEAQ. Trimming took off 7 bases at V and 10 bases at J, with 14 bases between the two ends. The CDR3 nucleotides are TGTGCCAGCACCTTGGGGGGAGACTCACCCCTCCACTTT. This translates into CASTLGGDSPLHF.

CDR3 protein: CASRPRGTLQETQYF. The CDR3 nucleotides are TGTGCCAGTAGACCGCGGGGGACACTTCAAGAGACCCAGTACTTC. This chain connects TRBV19 to TRBJ2-5; D is perhaps TRBD2 (7 bases). Trimming took 6 bases from V and 2 from J, leaving 16 bases between them. The CDR3 is made up of 15 amino acids. Germline V gene lookup returns CDR1 LNHDA and CDR2 SQIVND (reference sequence).

This clone occurred once. CDR3 sequence: CASSGSGRVRETQYF. The CDR3 DNA sequence: TGTGCCAGCAGCGGTAGCGGGAGGGTCCGGGAGACCCAGTACTTC. V usage is TRBV4-2 and J usage is TRBJ2-5, with 11 bases fitting TRBD2. V was pared by 5 bases and J by 5 bases, with 7 bases of the junction left unmatched. The CDR3 loop spans 15 amino acids. The germline V gene encodes CDR1 LGHNA and CDR2 YNFKEQ.

The chain carries TRBV14 and TRBJ2-7; D call uncertain. Trimming pared 4 bases from V and 0 bases from J, leaving 13 bases between. Germline V CDR1 and CDR2: SGHDN, FVKESK. The CDR3 extends over 15 amino acids. The CDR3 coding sequence is TGTGCCAGCAGCCCCCAAAGCCCCGGCTCCTACGAGCAGTACTTC. Amino acids: CASSPQSPGSYEQYF.

V is TRBV19 and J is TRBJ1-1, with D possibly TRBD1 on 5 matching bases. Trimming stripped 5 bases from V and 1 base from J, with 17 bases between. This CDR3 is built from 16 residues. Per the germline V gene, CDR1 is LNHDA and CDR2 is SQIVND (reference sequence). CDR3 in amino acids: CASSSVIVTANTEAFF. CDR3 DNA: TGTGCCAGTAGTTCTGTCATAGTGACAGCGAACACTGAAGCTTTCTTT.

The CDR3 DNA follows: TGTGCCAGCAGTTTATGGACAGGGGGTGGCGAGCAGTACTTC. Translating it yields CASSLWTGGGEQYF. J is TRBJ2-7 and V is TRBV6-5; TRBD1 agrees at 10 bases. This CDR3 contains 14 residues. V lost 4 bases and J lost 6; bases outside the gene matches: 6. Germline-derived CDR1 and CDR2 are MNHEY and SVGAGI.

This clone was counted at least ten times. The J gene is TRBJ1-1, the V gene TRBV10-1; no definite D call. Germline loops: CDR1 WNHNN, CDR2 SYGVQD (reference sequence). V was pared by 1 base and J by 0 bases, with 9 bases between. The CDR3 totals 15 residues. The CDR3 DNA reads TGCGCCAGCAGTGAGTGTGGCCCAATGAACACTGAAGCTTTCTTT. This sequence encodes CASSECGPMNTEAFF.

The V gene is TRBV7-2, the J gene TRBJ2-3, with D perhaps TRBD2 (6 bases). Trimming stripped 0 bases from V and 8 bases from J, with 12 bases between. The CDR3 covers 14 residues. Germline lookup yields CDR1 SGHTA and CDR2 FQGNSA. The CDR3 reads CASSLAIAVLTQYF. The CDR3 bases are TGTGCCAGCAGCTTAGCGATAGCGGTCCTTACGCAGTATTTT.

V and J are TRBV29-1 and TRBJ2-5; no definite D call. The V gene's germline CDR1 is SQVTM and CDR2 ANQGSEA. V dropped 7 bases and J dropped 4 bases, with 10 bases sitting between them. This CDR3 spans 11 amino acids. The CDR3 loop reads CSAILRETQYF. The CDR3 DNA reads as TGCAGCGCCATTCTTAGAGAGACCCAGTACTTC.